This T cell receptor beta chain was identified during a study of blood T cells in healthy people across ages. Study-level findings and limits: What prevented conclusive comparison of naive and antigen-experienced cells was that PBMCs were unsorted.

This clonotype was counted between two and nine times. Its specificity is unknown. The sample providers were healthy Caucasian people from Russia, aged about 6 to 90. The CDR3 extends over 14 amino acids. Germline V gene lookup returns CDR1 DFQATT and CDR2 SNEGSKA (reference sequence). V was clipped by 5 bases and J by 3 bases, with 11 bases between them. A second roughly 6 to 12 cycle PCR used barcoded and J-beta primers. MiXCR, run by TCRdb on the 5' RACE reads, gives a single entry per CDR3 protein. This table holds approximately 2,000,000 distinct CDR3 sequences, 35% to 50% found once. Sample: blood. The TCR originated in a human donor in good health. The rearrangement uses TRBV20-1 and TRBJ1-6; unclear D gene. CDR3 amino acids: CSAGSRNYNSPLHF. CDR3 coding DNA: TGCAGTGCTGGGTCCCGGAACTATAATTCACCCCTCCACTTT.